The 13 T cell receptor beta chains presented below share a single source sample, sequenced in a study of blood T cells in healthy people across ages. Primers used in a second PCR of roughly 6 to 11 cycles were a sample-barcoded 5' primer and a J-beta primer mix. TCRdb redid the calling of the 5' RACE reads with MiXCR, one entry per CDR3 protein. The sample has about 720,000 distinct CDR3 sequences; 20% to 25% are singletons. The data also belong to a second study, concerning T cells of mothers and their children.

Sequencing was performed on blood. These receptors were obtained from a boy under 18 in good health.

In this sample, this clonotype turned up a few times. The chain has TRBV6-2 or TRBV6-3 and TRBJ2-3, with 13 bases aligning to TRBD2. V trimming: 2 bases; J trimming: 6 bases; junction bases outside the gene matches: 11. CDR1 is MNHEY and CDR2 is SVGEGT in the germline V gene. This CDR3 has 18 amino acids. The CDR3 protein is CASSYNMRTSGRRDTQYF. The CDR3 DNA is TGTGCCAGCAGTTACAATATGAGGACTAGCGGGAGAAGGGATACGCAGTATTTT.

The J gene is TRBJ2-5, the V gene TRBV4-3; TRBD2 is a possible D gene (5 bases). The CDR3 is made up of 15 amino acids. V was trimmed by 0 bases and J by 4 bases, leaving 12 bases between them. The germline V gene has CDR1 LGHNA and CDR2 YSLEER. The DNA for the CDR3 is TGCGCCAGCAGCCAAGAGGGGTCAGAGGGAGAGACCCAGTACTTC. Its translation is CASSQEGSEGETQYF.

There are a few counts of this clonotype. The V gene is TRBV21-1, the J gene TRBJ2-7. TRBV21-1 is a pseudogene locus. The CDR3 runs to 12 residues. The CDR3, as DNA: TGTGCCAGCAGCAAACGGGTCTACGAGCAGTACTTC. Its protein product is CASSKRVYEQYF.

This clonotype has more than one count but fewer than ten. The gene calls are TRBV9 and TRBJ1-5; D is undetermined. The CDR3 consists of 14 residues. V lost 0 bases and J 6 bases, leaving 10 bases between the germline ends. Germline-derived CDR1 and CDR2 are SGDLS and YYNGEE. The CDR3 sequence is CASSVDWVGQPQHF. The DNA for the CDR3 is TGTGCCAGCAGCGTAGATTGGGTTGGTCAGCCCCAGCATTTT.

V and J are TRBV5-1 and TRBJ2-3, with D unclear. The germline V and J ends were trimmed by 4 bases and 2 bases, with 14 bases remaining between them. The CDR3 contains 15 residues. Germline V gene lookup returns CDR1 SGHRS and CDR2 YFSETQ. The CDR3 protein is CASSPNGVPTDTQYF. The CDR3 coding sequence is TGCGCCAGCAGCCCCAACGGAGTGCCCACAGATACGCAGTATTTT.

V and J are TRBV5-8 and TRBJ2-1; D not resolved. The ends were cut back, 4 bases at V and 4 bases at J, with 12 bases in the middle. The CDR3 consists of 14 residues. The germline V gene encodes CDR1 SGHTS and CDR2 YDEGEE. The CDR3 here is CASSHDTKYNEQFF. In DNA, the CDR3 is TGTGCCAGCAGCCACGACACGAAATACAATGAGCAGTTCTTC. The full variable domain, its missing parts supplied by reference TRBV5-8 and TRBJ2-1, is EAGVTQSPTHLIKTRGQQATLRCSPISGHTSVYWYQQALGLGLQFLLWYDEGEERNRGNFPPRFSGRQFPNYSSELNVNALELEDSALYLCASSHDTKYNEQFFGPGTRLTVL.

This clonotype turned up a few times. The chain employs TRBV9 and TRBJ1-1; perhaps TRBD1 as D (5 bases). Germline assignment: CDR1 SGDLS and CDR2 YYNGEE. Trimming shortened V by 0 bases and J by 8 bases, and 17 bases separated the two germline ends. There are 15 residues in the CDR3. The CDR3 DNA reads TGTGCCAGCAGCGTAGAATCGGCTACAGGAGACGAAGCTTTCTTT. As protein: CASSVESATGDEAFF.

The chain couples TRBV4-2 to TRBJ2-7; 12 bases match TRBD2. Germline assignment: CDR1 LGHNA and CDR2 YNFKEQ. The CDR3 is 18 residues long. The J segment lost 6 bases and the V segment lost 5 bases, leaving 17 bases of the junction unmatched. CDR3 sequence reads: CASSTSLAGGPAAAEQYF. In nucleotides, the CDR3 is TGTGCCAGCAGCACATCACTAGCGGGAGGCCCGGCTGCTGCCGAGCAGTACTTC.

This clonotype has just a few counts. CDR3 sequence reads: CATSDLPFGEQYF. In nucleotides, the CDR3 is TGTGCCACCAGTGATTTGCCGTTCGGCGAGCAGTACTTC. The gene calls are TRBV24-1 and TRBJ2-7; D ambiguous. The V end lost 0 bases, the J end lost 6 bases, and 8 bases lay between the germline ends. CDR1 is KGHDR and CDR2 is SFDVKD in the germline V gene. This CDR3 spans 13 amino acids.

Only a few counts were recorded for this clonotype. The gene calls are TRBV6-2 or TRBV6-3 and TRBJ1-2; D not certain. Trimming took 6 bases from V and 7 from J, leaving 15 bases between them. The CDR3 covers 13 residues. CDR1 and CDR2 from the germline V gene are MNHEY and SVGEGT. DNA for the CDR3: TGTGCCAGCAGGACGGGCAGTCTGCGTGGCTACACCTTC. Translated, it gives CASRTGSLRGYTF.

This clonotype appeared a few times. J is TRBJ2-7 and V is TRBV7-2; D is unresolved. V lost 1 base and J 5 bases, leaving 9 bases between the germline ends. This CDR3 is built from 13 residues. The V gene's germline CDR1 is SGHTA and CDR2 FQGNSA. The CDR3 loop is CASSLVGFNEQYF. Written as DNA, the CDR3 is TGTGCCAGCAGCTTAGTCGGTTTCAACGAGCAGTACTTC.

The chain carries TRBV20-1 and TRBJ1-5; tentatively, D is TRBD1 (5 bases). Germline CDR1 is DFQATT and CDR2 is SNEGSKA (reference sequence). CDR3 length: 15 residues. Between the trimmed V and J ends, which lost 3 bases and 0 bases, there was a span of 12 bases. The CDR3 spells CSARTAEYSNQPQHF. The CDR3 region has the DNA TGCAGTGCTAGGACAGCCGAATATAGCAATCAGCCCCAGCATTTT.

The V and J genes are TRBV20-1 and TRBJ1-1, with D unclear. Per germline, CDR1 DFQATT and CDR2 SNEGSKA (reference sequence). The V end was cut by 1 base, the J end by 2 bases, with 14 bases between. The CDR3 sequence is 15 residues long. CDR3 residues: CSARVPRTDNTEAFF. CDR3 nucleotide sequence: TGCAGTGCTAGAGTTCCACGCACAGATAACACTGAAGCTTTCTTT.